The T cell receptor (beta chain) described here comes from a study of cytomegalovirus exposure and HLA in healthy donors. A few counts support this clone. PCR amplification relied on 60 Vbeta primers (plus 13 Jbeta primers). Assay used: immunoSEQ multiplex PCR; TCRdb lists only in-frame clones, some missing. This sample carries 150,000 to 200,000 clones, about 79% of them seen once, and the ten largest clones take about 2.2%. Trimming removed 3 bases at V and 2 bases at J, with 18 bases between. Per the germline V gene, CDR1 is SGHRS and CDR2 is YFSETQ. This CDR3 is 16 amino acids long. V gene TRBV5-1 combines with J gene TRBJ2-7; perhaps TRBD2 as D (7 bases). The TCR sequence derives from a woman aged 45-60 years in good health and CMV-seronegative. Specimen: PBMCs. The CDR3 nucleotides are TGCGCCAGCAGCTACCTGACGGGGGGCCTCACCTACGAGCAGTACTTC. Protein sequence: CASSYLTGGLTYEQYF.